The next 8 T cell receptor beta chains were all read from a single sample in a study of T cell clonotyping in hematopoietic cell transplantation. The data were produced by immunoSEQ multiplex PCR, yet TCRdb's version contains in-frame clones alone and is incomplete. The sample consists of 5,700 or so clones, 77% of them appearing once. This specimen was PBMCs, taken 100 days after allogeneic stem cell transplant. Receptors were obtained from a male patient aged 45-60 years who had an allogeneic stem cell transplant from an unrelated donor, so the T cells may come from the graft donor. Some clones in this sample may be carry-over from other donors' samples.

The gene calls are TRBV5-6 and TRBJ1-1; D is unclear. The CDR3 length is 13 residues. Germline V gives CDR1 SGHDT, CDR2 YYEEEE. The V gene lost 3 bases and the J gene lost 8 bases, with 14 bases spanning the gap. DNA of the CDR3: TGTGCCAGCAGCTCCGCCTTAGTCCGAGAAGCTTTCTTT. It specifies CASSSALVREAFF.

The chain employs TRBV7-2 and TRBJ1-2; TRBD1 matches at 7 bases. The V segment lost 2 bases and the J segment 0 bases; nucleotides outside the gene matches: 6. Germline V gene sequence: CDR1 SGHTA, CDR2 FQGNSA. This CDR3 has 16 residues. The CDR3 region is CASSLPRDRPNYGYTF. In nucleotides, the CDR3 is TGTGCCAGCAGCTTACCCAGGGACAGACCTAACTATGGCTACACCTTC.

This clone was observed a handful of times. The CDR3 loop is CASSSTDRGDIQYF. CDR3 nucleotides: TGTGCCAGCAGCTCCACCGACAGGGGGGACATTCAGTACTTC. The V gene is TRBV5-4, the J gene TRBJ2-4; TRBD1 agrees at 9 bases. V lost 3 bases, J lost 8 bases, and 6 bases stayed unmatched. The CDR3 contains 14 residues. Per germline, CDR1 SGHNT and CDR2 YYREEE (reference sequence).

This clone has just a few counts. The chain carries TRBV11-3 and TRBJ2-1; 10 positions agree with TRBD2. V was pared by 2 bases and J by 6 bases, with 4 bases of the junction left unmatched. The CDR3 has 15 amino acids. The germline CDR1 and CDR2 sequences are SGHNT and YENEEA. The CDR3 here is CASSLRTSGFNEQFF. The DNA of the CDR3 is TGTGCCAGCAGCTTAAGGACTAGCGGCTTCAATGAGCAGTTCTTC. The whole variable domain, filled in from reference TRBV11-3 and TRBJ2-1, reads EAGVVQSPRYKIIEKKQPVAFWCNPISGHNTLYWYLQNLGQGPELLIRYENEEAVDDSQLPKDRFSAERLKGVDSTLKIQPAELGDSAVYLCASSLRTSGFNEQFFGPGTRLTVL.

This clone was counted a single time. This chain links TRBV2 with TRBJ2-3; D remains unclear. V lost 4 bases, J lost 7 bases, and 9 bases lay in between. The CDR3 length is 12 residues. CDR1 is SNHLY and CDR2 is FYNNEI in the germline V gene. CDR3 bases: TGTGCCAGCAGTGGGTCCCAAAATACGCAGTATTTT. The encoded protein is CASSGSQNTQYF.

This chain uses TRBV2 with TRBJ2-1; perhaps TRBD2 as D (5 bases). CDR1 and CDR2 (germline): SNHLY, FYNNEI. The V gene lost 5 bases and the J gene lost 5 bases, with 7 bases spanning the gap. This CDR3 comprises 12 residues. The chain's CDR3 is CASSYGNNEQFF. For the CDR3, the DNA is TGTGCCAGCAGTTACGGGAACAATGAGCAGTTCTTC.

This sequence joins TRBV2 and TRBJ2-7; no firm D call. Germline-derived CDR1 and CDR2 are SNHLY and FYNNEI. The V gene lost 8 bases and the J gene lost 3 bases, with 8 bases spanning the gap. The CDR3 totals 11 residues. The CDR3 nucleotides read TGTGCCAGCGGACCTTACTACGAGCAGTACTTC. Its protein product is CASGPYYEQYF.

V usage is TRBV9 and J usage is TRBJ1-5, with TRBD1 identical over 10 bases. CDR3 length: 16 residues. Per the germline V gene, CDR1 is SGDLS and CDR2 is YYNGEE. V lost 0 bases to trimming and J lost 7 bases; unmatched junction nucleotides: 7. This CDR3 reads CASSVGGDRGWQPQHF. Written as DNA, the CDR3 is TGTGCCAGCAGCGTAGGAGGGGACAGGGGCTGGCAGCCCCAGCATTTT.